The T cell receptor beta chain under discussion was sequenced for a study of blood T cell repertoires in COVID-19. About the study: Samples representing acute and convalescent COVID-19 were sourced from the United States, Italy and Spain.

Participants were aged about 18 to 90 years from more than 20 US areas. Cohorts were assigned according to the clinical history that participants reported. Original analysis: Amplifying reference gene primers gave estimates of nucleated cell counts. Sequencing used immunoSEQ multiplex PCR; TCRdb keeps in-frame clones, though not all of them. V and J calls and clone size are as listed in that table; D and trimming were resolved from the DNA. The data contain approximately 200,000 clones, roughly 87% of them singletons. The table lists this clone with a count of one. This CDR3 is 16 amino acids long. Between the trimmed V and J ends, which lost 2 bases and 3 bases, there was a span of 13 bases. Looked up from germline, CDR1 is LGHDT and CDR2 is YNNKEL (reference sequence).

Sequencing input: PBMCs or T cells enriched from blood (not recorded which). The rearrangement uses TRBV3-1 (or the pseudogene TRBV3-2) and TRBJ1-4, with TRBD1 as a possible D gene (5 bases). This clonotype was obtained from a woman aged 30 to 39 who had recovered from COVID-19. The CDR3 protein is CASSQKKGFSNEKLFF. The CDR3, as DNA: TGTGCCAGCAGCCAAAAGAAGGGGTTTTCTAATGAAAAACTGTTTTTT.